This entry lists 13 T cell receptor beta chains sequenced from one sample in a study of blood T cell repertoires in COVID-19. This table comes from immunoSEQ multiplex PCR, and its TCRdb copy is limited to in-frame clones, with some not included. The sample includes approximately 280,000 clones, approximately 90% of them seen just once. Sequencing was performed on peripheral blood. The source is a man aged 40-49 years with acute or convalescent COVID-19.

The rearrangement uses TRBV11-3 and TRBJ2-3; 15 nucleotides match TRBD2. From germline, CDR1 is SGHNT and CDR2 YENEEA. This CDR3 spans 17 amino acids. The J segment lost 4 bases and the V segment lost 4 bases, leaving 6 bases of the junction unmatched. CDR3: CASSSGLAGGVADTQYF. The CDR3 DNA reads as TGTGCCAGCAGCTCAGGACTAGCGGGGGGGGTCGCAGATACGCAGTATTTT.

The V call is TRBV6-5, the J call TRBJ1-2; D is unresolved. Trimming took off 6 bases at V and 0 bases at J, with 14 bases between the two ends. Germline V gene lookup returns CDR1 MNHEY and CDR2 SVGAGI. The CDR3 length is 15 residues. The CDR3 protein is CASSPFGLANYGYTF. In nucleotides, the CDR3 is TGTGCCAGCAGCCCCTTCGGGTTAGCTAACTATGGCTACACCTTC.

This sequence joins TRBV2 and TRBJ1-2; 9 bases are a match to TRBD1. Per germline, CDR1 SNHLY and CDR2 FYNNEI. V was pared by 7 bases and J by 4 bases, with 4 bases of the junction left unmatched. The CDR3 loop spans 13 amino acids. CDR3 sequence: CASMDRGIYGYTF. CDR3 DNA sequence: TGTGCCAGCATGGACAGGGGAATCTATGGCTACACCTTC.

The chain employs TRBV2 and TRBJ2-7, with 8 bases fitting TRBD1. The CDR3 spans 13 residues. Germline values: CDR1 SNHLY, CDR2 FYNNEI. The junction had 4 bases not matched to a gene; V was cut back by 6 bases and J by 3 bases. Here the CDR3 reads CASRAGGGYEQYF. The CDR3 coding sequence is TGTGCCAGCAGGGCAGGGGGCGGCTACGAGCAGTACTTC. The full variable domain, its missing parts supplied by reference TRBV2 and TRBJ2-7, is EPEVTQTPSHQVTQMGQEVILRCVPISNHLYFYWYRQILGQKVEFLVSFYNNEISEKSEIFDDQFSVERPDGSNFTLKIRSTKLEDSAMYFCASRAGGGYEQYFGPGTRLTVT.

The chain uses TRBV5-1 and TRBJ2-2; unclear D gene. The V end was cut by 0 bases, the J end by 3 bases, with 6 bases between. The CDR3 runs 14 residues. CDR1 is SGHRS and CDR2 is YFSETQ in the germline V gene. In DNA, the CDR3 is TGCGCCAGCAGCTTGGGGCCAGACACCGGGGAGCTGTTTTTT. Protein sequence: CASSLGPDTGELFF.

J is TRBJ1-1 and V is TRBV27, with D perhaps TRBD1 (5 bases). The CDR3 spans 14 residues. V was cut by 6 bases and J by 8 bases, with 19 bases left in between. The V gene's germline CDR1 is MNHEY and CDR2 SMNVEV (reference sequence). The CDR3 DNA sequence: TGTGCCAGCAGGTGGACTAGGTGGGACCCCGAAGCTTTCTTT. It codes for CASRWTRWDPEAFF.

CDR3 residues: CASSPLGQGALSEQYF. In DNA form, the CDR3 reads TGCGCCAGCAGCCCCTTAGGGCAGGGGGCGCTGAGCGAGCAGTACTTC. The chain links TRBV5-1 to TRBJ2-7, with 8 bases fitting TRBD1. The ends lost 4 bases at V and 6 bases at J; junction bases unmatched: 15. This CDR3 comprises 16 residues. The germline V gene encodes CDR1 SGHRS and CDR2 YFSETQ.

This clone was observed once. V is TRBV3-1 (or the pseudogene TRBV3-2) and J is TRBJ2-4; D is ambiguous. V gave up 0 bases and J gave up 7 bases, with 10 bases separating them. Germline V CDR1 and CDR2: LGHDT, YNNKEL (reference sequence). The CDR3 is made up of 14 amino acids. CDR3 loop: CASSQEPSMNIQYF. The CDR3 region has the DNA TGTGCCAGCAGCCAAGAGCCCAGTATGAACATTCAGTACTTC.

The gene calls are TRBV15 and TRBJ2-3; D unresolved. Germline CDR1 LNHNV, CDR2 YYDKDF (reference sequence). The ends were cut back, 5 bases at V and 1 base at J, with 16 bases in the middle. This CDR3 is built from 16 residues. CDR3 in DNA: TGTGCCACCAGCTCACTCCGGAGTAGTGGCACAGATACGCAGTATTTT. Its protein product is CATSSLRSSGTDTQYF.

This chain links TRBV25-1 with TRBJ2-1; the match to TRBD1 covers 8 bases. Germline CDR1 and CDR2: MGHDK and SYGVNS. V lost 8 bases to trimming and J lost 15 bases; unmatched junction nucleotides: 9. This CDR3 region has 11 residues. This CDR3 reads CASSRQGSPFF. In DNA form, the CDR3 reads TGTGCCAGCTCCCGACAGGGGTCTCCGTTCTTC. The whole variable domain, filled in from reference TRBV25-1 and TRBJ2-1, reads EADIYQTPRYLVIGTGKKITLECSQTMGHDKMYWYQQDPGMELHLIHYSYGVNSTEKGDLSSESTVSRIRTEHFPLTLESARPSHTSQYLCASSRQGSPFFGPGTRLTVL.

Worth noting for this clone: Additional DNA sequences in this sample encode the identical CDR3. V usage is TRBV12-3 or TRBV12-4 and J usage is TRBJ1-1; D is possibly TRBD1 (6 bases). The CDR3 extends over 13 amino acids. V gave up 3 bases and J gave up 1 base, with 6 bases separating them. The chain's CDR3 is CASSFRGNTEAFF. The CDR3 bases are TGTGCCAGCAGTTTCAGGGGGAACACTGAAGCTTTCTTT.

CDR3 DNA sequence: TGCGCCAGCAGCTTGGGTACTCACACCGGGGAGCTGTTTTTT. As protein: CASSLGTHTGELFF. The V call is TRBV5-1, the J call TRBJ2-2; D unclear. Germline V CDR1 and CDR2: SGHRS, YFSETQ. The CDR3 totals 14 residues. V dropped 0 bases and J dropped 3 bases, with 6 bases sitting between them.

The sample holds one count of this clone. The J gene is TRBJ1-1, the V gene TRBV12-5; D ambiguous. CDR1 is LGHNT, CDR2 FRNRAP, per germline. Trimming left V 1 base short and J 6 bases short, with 6 bases between. The CDR3 totals 12 residues. CDR3 DNA: TGTGCTAGTGGTTTGGACAGTCCTGAAGCTTTCTTT. This translates into CASGLDSPEAFF.